A selection of T cell receptor beta chains follows, all from one sample in a study of graft-versus-host responses after intestinal transplantation. Clones were sequenced by immunoSEQ multiplex PCR, and TCRdb holds only the in-frame ones, with some missing. The table has 13,000 or so clones, approximately 88% seen once; the top ten hold about 9.4%. Sequences were derived from PBMCs, sampled just over 300 days after intestinal transplant. These receptors originate from a human patient who received an intestinal transplant, so some T cells may come from the graft donor. Both conserved end residues are part of each CDR3. The order of the fields is CDR3 protein, CDR3 DNA, D gene, V gene, J gene, clone size. D genes are given only for firm matches. A clone size is listed for some rows: how often the clone was seen (once, few, many), or a class if it is expanded.

CASSLAGTGVYGYTF,TGTGCCAGCAGCTTAGCCGGGACAGGGGTCTATGGCTACACCTTC,TRBD1,TRBV7-1,TRBJ1-2,NA
CASSVGPWGLYTEAFF,TGTGCCAGCAGCGTAGGTCCTTGGGGTTTATACACTGAAGCTTTCTTT,NA,TRBV9,TRBJ1-1,once
CASSQEVLPSGSYEQYF,TGTGCCAGCAGCCAAGAAGTATTGCCTAGCGGGAGCTACGAGCAGTACTTC,TRBD2,TRBV4-2,TRBJ2-7,NA
CASSRIRRRTNEYGYTF,TGTGCCAGTAGTAGAATAAGAAGGAGGACTAACGAGTATGGCTACACCTTC,NA,TRBV19,TRBJ1-2,NA
CASSPPGQGAGYTF,TGTGCCAGCAGCCCTCCGGGACAGGGGGCTGGCTACACCTTC,TRBD1,TRBV7-6,TRBJ1-2,NA
CASSWTWGGETQYF,TGTGCCAGCAGTTGGACCTGGGGGGGGGAGACCCAGTACTTC,TRBD2,TRBV27,TRBJ2-5,NA
CATSRGPSPLSNQPQHF,TGTGCCACCAGCAGAGGACCCTCACCCCTTAGCAATCAGCCCCAGCATTTT,NA,TRBV15,TRBJ1-5,NA
CASSFLGRINEQFF,TGTGCCAGCAGCTTTTTAGGGCGAATCAATGAGCAGTTCTTC,NA,TRBV7-9,TRBJ2-1,NA
CASSLAADSNQPQHF,TGTGCCAGCAGCTTAGCCGCAGATAGCAATCAGCCCCAGCATTTT,NA,TRBV7-2,TRBJ1-5,NA
CASRHRGDTEAFF,TGTGCCAGCAGACACAGGGGGGACACTGAAGCTTTCTTT,TRBD1,TRBV28,TRBJ1-1,NA
CASSLMGQNTEAFF,TGTGCCAGCAGCTTAATGGGCCAAAACACTGAAGCTTTCTTT,NA,TRBV7-9,TRBJ1-1,NA
CASSFNGNTEAFF,TGTGCCAGCAGCTTCAATGGGAACACTGAAGCTTTCTTT,NA,TRBV7-3,TRBJ1-1,NA
CASSPDTYNEQFF,TGTGCCAGCAGCCCGGACACTTACAATGAGCAGTTCTTC,NA,TRBV7-3,TRBJ2-1,NA
CASSLQGYGYTF,TGTGCCAGCAGTCTACAGGGATATGGCTACACCTTC,NA,TRBV28,TRBJ1-2,few
CAWSPSGTYTF,TGTGCCTGGAGCCCCTCCGGAACCTACACCTTC,NA,TRBV30,TRBJ1-2,NA
CASRDEETQYF,TGTGCCAGCAGAGACGAAGAGACCCAGTACTTC,NA,TRBV6-1,TRBJ2-5,NA
CASSWRQQETQYF,TGTGCCAGCAGTTGGCGACAGCAAGAGACCCAGTACTTC,NA,TRBV6-5,TRBJ2-5,NA
CASSPGPGNTIYF,TGTGCCAGCAGCCCAGGCCCTGGAAACACCATATATTTT,NA,TRBV7-9,TRBJ1-3,NA
CATFPSTGETEAFF,TGTGCCACCTTTCCGTCCACGGGGGAAACTGAAGCTTTCTTT,NA,TRBV15,TRBJ1-1,once
CASSLLGASNEKLFF,TGTGCCAGCAGCTTATTAGGGGCCTCCAATGAAAAACTGTTTTTT,NA,TRBV7-2,TRBJ1-4,NA
CASSYSIQNGYTF,TGTGCCAGCAGTTACTCGATACAGAATGGCTACACCTTC,NA,TRBV6-5,TRBJ1-2,NA
CASRRPGNTGELFF,TGTGCCAGTCGTCGACCCGGGAACACCGGGGAGCTGTTTTTT,NA,TRBV19,TRBJ2-2,few
CASINQVSTEAFF,TGTGCCAGCATCAATCAGGTGTCCACTGAAGCTTTCTTT,NA,TRBV5-8,TRBJ1-1,NA
CASRPSRHVYNEQFF,TGTGCCAGCAGACCTAGTAGACACGTCTACAATGAGCAGTTCTTC,NA,TRBV27,TRBJ2-1,NA
CASSLLAGGPHEQYF,TGTGCCAGCAGTTTACTAGCGGGAGGTCCCCACGAGCAGTACTTC,TRBD2,TRBV27,TRBJ2-7,NA
CASRGGLGQPQHF,TGTGCCAGCAGGGGGGGTTTGGGGCAGCCCCAGCATTTT,NA,TRBV6-5,TRBJ1-5,NA
CASSSPWTPPKETQYF,TGTGCCAGCAGCTCTCCCTGGACCCCTCCTAAAGAGACCCAGTACTTC,NA,TRBV28,TRBJ2-5,NA
CASSVGTRPLSYEQYF,TGCGCCAGCAGCGTGGGCACCCGGCCGCTCTCCTACGAGCAGTACTTC,NA,TRBV4-1,TRBJ2-7,NA
CASSLGDRGYEQYF,TGTGCCAGCAGCTTAGGGGACAGGGGGTACGAGCAGTACTTC,TRBD1,TRBV11-2,TRBJ2-7,NA
CASSLASGSFNEQFF,TGCGCCAGCAGCTTGGCTAGCGGATCTTTCAATGAGCAGTTCTTC,TRBD2,TRBV5-1,TRBJ2-1,NA
CASSDLAGGVETQYF,TGTGCCAGCAGCGACCTAGCGGGAGGAGTCGAGACCCAGTACTTC,TRBD2,TRBV7-6,TRBJ2-5,NA
CASSLLGGDLSNQPQHF,TGCGCCAGCAGCCTCCTGGGGGGGGATTTAAGCAATCAGCCCCAGCATTTT,NA,TRBV4-1,TRBJ1-5,NA